Listed below are T cell receptor delta chains from one sample, sequenced in a study of gamma-delta T cells after stem cell transplantation. TCRdb redid the clone calls on the RT-PCR reads with CATT. This sample has around 2,400 delta-chain clones, with 30% found just once. Sequencing was done on a sample of gamma-delta T cells. These receptors came from a human donor. It is not recorded whose cells these are; they may come from a transplant donor. CDR3s include the opening cysteine and the closing phenylalanine or tryptophan. A D gene is named only where the DNA matches it firmly. Not every row has a clone size; where given, it reads once, few, many or a size class.

TGTGCCTGTGACCGACTGGGGATTTACACCGATAAACTCATCTTT CACDRLGIYTDKLIF few TRDV2 TRDD3 TRDJ1
TGTGCCTGTGACACTCCCTTGGTGGGGGATACGCCTTCCTGGGACACCCGACAGATGTTTTTC CACDTPLVGDTPSWDTRQMFF . TRDV2 TRDD3 TRDJ3
TGTGCTCTTGGGGAGCCGACCTTCCTACATCCGTACTGGGGGATGAACACCGATAAACTCATCTTT CALGEPTFLHPYWGMNTDKLIF . TRDV1 . TRDJ1
TGTGCCTGTGACACCGTATCGCAGGCTGAAAATACTGGGGGGCCAGGGACCGATAAACCCATCTTT CACDTVSQAENTGGPGTDKPIF . TRDV2 TRDD3 TRDJ1
TGTGCTCTTGGGGAACTGTGGACCCTTTTTTTGGCTGGGGTCTCCGATAAACTCATCTTT CALGELWTLFLAGVSDKLIF . TRDV1 . TRDJ1
TGTGCCTGTGACATGATGATGGGGGATACGCGCGATAAACTCATCTTT CACDMMMGDTRDKLIF large TRDV2 TRDD3 TRDJ1
TGTGCCTGTGACTCCCTGCTGCTCAATGGCGATAAACTCATCTTT CACDSLLLNGDKLIF . TRDV2 . TRDJ1
TGTGCCTGTGACACCGTCCGTACTGGGGGATACTCCGATAAACTCATCTTT CACDTVRTGGYSDKLIF large TRDV2 TRDD3 TRDJ1